This T cell receptor (beta chain) was found in a study of cytomegalovirus exposure and HLA in healthy donors. Findings and limits, study-wide: About 150 TCR beta chains were listed as cytomegalovirus-associated.

Comments on this clone: What it recognizes is unknown.

The PCR was carried out with 60 Vbeta primers and 13 Jbeta primers. Profiled with immunoSEQ multiplex PCR; TCRdb holds only in-frame clones, not every one. The data contain under 55,000 clones, around 70% of them seen just once; the ten biggest clones take up around 10%. The germline V gene encodes CDR1 SGHRS and CDR2 YFSETQ. V lost 3 bases to trimming and J lost 4 bases; unmatched junction nucleotides: 10. CDR3 length: 19 amino acids. This chain joins TRBV5-1 and TRBJ2-1; TRBD2 aligns across 16 bases. Sequencing was performed on PBMCs. The clonotype originates from a woman in her forties or fifties in good health and CMV-seronegative. The CDR3 region has the DNA TGCGCCAGCAGCTCACCCCCGGGACTAGCGGGGGGGTCGTACAATGAGCAGTTCTTC. Protein: CASSSPPGLAGGSYNEQFF.